This T cell receptor beta chain was sequenced for a study of cytomegalovirus exposure and HLA in healthy donors. Study outcomes and limitations: Prior analysis indicated that the majority of TCR beta V segments exhibited productivity approximately 87% or approximately 30% of the time. A cluster of highly shared sequence variants was likely a sequencing artifact. In a later analysis, donors in an Asian-associated ancestry cluster reportedly had fewer N-insertions in productive TCRs than the cohort mean. The authors listed 164 TCR beta chains as cytomegalovirus-associated.

PCR employed 60 Vbeta and 13 Jbeta primers. Using immunoSEQ multiplex PCR, the repertoire was profiled, and TCRdb retains in-frame clones only, with some absent. The table has over 200,000 clones, roughly 82% seen once. For this clone: Its antigen is undetermined.

Germline assignment: CDR1 SGHDT and CDR2 YYEEEE. The V gene lost 0 bases and the J gene lost 2 bases, with 6 bases spanning the gap. The CDR3 is 14 amino acids. The V call is TRBV5-6, the J call TRBJ1-5; no clear D. Sequencing input: PBMCs. This receptor was taken from a man aged 40-55 years in good health and CMV-seropositive. CDR3 sequence reads: CASSLGSGNQPQHF. In nucleotides, the CDR3 is TGTGCCAGCAGCTTGGGGTCAGGCAATCAGCCCCAGCATTTT.